The source of this T cell receptor (beta chain) is a study of cytomegalovirus exposure and HLA in healthy donors. Across the whole study: A later analysis reported the approximately 120 validation repertoires used the same platform as the roughly 670 first-cohort repertoires.

Measured with immunoSEQ multiplex PCR; TCRdb has only the in-frame clones, and not every one. The profile covers 250,000 to 400,000 clones, with around 90% appearing a single time and around 0.88% taken by the ten largest. The study's findings and limits: Cytomegalovirus-associated TCR beta chains were listed, numbering some 150. CMV antigen specificity was confirmed in vitro for a few CMV-associated chains.

V gave up 5 bases and J gave up 4 bases; unmatched junction bases: 8. This CDR3 region has 15 residues. Germline values: CDR1 SGHTA, CDR2 FQGNSA. This clone was seen a single time. The antigen remains undetermined. The rearrangement uses TRBV7-2 and TRBJ1-5, with 7 bases matching TRBD1. This receptor was obtained from a man aged 25-45 years in good health and CMV-seronegative. The material sequenced was PBMCs. The CDR3 loop is CASSLQGTTNQPQHF. The CDR3 DNA reads as TGTGCCAGCAGCCTACAGGGGACAACTAATCAGCCCCAGCATTTT. Drawing the rest from reference TRBV7-2 and TRBJ1-5, the complete variable domain is GAGVSQSPSNKVTEKGKDVELRCDPISGHTALYWYRQSLGQGLEFLIYFQGNSAPDKSGLPSDRFSAERTGGSVSTLTIQRTQQEDSAVYLCASSLQGTTNQPQHFGDGTRLSIL.